This T cell receptor beta chain was recovered during a study of blood T cell repertoires in COVID-19. Study details: Acute and convalescent COVID-19 specimens originated in the United States, Italy and Spain.

The CDR3 totals 16 residues. The J segment lost 7 bases and the V segment lost 0 bases, leaving 11 bases of the junction unmatched. Germline CDR1 MNHEY, CDR2 SVGAGI. Data came from immunoSEQ multiplex PCR; TCRdb stores just in-frame clones and leaves some out. Of tens of thousands of clones in the sample, 87% were seen once. In its sample, this clone was seen a few times. The sample was peripheral blood. The clonotype originates from a woman aged 45-65 years with active or convalescent COVID-19. The chain has TRBV6-5 and TRBJ1-2, with TRBD1 matching 7 bases. CDR3 region: CASSYSMRGRLGGYTF. The DNA of the CDR3 is TGTGCCAGCAGTTACTCGATGAGGGGGCGCTTGGGTGGCTACACCTTC.